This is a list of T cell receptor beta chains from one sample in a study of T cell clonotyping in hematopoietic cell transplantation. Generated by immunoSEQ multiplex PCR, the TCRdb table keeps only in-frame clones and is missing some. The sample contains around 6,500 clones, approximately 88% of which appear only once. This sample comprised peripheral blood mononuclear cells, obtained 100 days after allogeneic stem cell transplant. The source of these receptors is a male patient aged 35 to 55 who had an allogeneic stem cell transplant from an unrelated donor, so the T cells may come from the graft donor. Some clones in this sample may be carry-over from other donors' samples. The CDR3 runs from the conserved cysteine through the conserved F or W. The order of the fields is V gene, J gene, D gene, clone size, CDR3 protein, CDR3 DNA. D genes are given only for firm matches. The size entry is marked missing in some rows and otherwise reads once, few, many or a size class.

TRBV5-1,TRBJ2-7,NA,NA,CASSLTGGYEQYF,TGCGCCAGCAGCCTAACGGGTGGCTACGAGCAGTACTTC
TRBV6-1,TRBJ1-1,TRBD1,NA,CASENREQGITEAFF,TGTGCCAGCGAAAATCGGGAACAGGGGATAACTGAAGCTTTCTTT
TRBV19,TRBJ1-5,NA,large,CASSKGFNQPQHF,TGTGCCAGTAGTAAGGGTTTCAATCAGCCCCAGCATTTT
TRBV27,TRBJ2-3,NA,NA,CASSLLDISTDTQYF,TGTGCCAGCAGTTTATTGGACATATCCACAGATACGCAGTATTTT
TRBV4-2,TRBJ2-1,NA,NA,CASSQELRGLMVNEQFF,TGTGCCAGCAGCCAAGAGTTACGGGGGCTCATGGTAAATGAGCAGTTCTTC
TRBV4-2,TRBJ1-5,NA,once,CASSQDPWTHGPQHF,TGTGCCAGCAGCCAAGATCCGTGGACTCACGGGCCCCAGCATTTT
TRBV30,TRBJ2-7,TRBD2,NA,CALSGGPYYEQYF,TGTGCCCTCTCGGGAGGGCCCTACTACGAGCAGTACTTC
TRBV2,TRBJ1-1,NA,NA,CASSESAGKNTEAFF,TGTGCCAGCAGTGAATCGGCAGGGAAGAACACTGAAGCTTTCTTT
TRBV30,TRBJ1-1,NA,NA,CAWSSQPNDSEAFF,TGTGCCTGGAGTTCCCAACCCAATGACTCTGAAGCTTTCTTT
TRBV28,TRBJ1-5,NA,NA,CASSLRPWGNQPQHF,TGTGCCAGCAGTTTAAGGCCGTGGGGCAATCAGCCCCAGCATTTT
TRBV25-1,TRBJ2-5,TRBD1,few,CASSEGNHRGETQYF,TGTGCCAGCAGTGAAGGAAACCACAGGGGAGAGACCCAGTACTTC
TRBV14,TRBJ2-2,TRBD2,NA,CASSQDLGLAVNTGELFF,TGTGCCAGCAGCCAAGATTTGGGACTAGCGGTGAACACCGGGGAGCTGTTTTTT
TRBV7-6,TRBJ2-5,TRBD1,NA,CASSLARDRGLGGQETQYF,TGTGCCAGCAGCTTAGCGAGGGACAGGGGGCTAGGCGGTCAAGAGACCCAGTACTTC
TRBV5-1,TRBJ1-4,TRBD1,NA,CASSEQGGEREKLFF,TGCGCCAGCAGCGAACAGGGGGGGGAAAGAGAAAAACTGTTTTTT
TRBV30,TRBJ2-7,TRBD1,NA,CAWSRGWSYEQYF,TGTGCCTGGAGCAGGGGGTGGTCCTACGAGCAGTACTTC
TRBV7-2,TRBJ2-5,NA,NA,CASSPTWGERGTQYF,TGTGCCAGCAGCCCAACTTGGGGGGAGAGGGGGACCCAGTACTTC
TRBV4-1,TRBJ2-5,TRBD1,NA,CASSQYRGRMETQYF,TGCGCCAGCAGCCAATACAGGGGGCGCATGGAGACCCAGTACTTC
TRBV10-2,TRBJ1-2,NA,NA,CASSVQVGYGYTF,TGCGCCAGCAGTGTTCAGGTCGGCTATGGCTACACCTTC
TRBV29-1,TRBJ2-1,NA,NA,CSVEELVSGPYNEQFF,TGCAGCGTTGAAGAATTGGTCAGCGGGCCCTACAATGAGCAGTTCTTC
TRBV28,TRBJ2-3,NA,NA,CASSLNRVDTQYF,TGTGCCAGCAGTTTAAACAGGGTAGATACGCAGTATTTT
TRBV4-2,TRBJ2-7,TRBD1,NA,CASSQDPGQGFYEQCF,TGTGCCAGCAGCCAAGATCCGGGACAGGGCTTCTACGAGCAGTGCTTC
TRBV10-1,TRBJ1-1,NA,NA,CASRDSGGRTEAFF,TGCGCCAGCAGGGATTCAGGCGGAAGAACTGAAGCTTTCTTT
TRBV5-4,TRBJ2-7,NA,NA,CASSLDGTYEQYF,TGTGCCAGCAGCTTGGATGGTACCTACGAGCAGTACTTC
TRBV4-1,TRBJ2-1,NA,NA,CASSSPAETGTNEQFF,TGCGCCAGCAGCTCTCCCGCGGAAACAGGAACCAATGAGCAGTTCTTC
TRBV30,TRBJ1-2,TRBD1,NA,CAWSANFGDSGYGYTF,TGTGCCTGGAGTGCTAACTTCGGGGACAGTGGCTATGGCTACACCTTC
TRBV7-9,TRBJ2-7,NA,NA,CASSLALSRSSYEQYF,TGTGCCAGCAGCTTAGCTCTTTCCAGATCGTCCTACGAGCAGTACTTC
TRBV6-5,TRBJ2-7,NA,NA,CASSRQDPYEQYF,TGTGCCAGCAGCCGACAGGACCCCTACGAGCAGTACTTC
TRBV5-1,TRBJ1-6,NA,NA,CASSPVGRVDNSPLHF,TGCGCCAGCAGCCCGGTGGGAAGAGTGGATAATTCACCCCTCCACTTT
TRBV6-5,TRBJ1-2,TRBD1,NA,CASSYSYDRANYGYTF,TGTGCCAGCAGTTACTCATACGACAGGGCTAACTATGGCTACACCTTC
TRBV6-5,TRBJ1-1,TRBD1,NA,CASSYEAGGTEAFF,TGTGCCAGCAGTTACGAGGCAGGGGGCACTGAAGCTTTCTTT
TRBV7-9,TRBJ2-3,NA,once,CASSLRGENTDTQYF,TGTGCCAGCAGCTTACGCGGCGAAAACACAGATACGCAGTATTTT
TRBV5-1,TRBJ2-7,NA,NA,CASSFRDEQYF,TGCGCCAGCAGCTTCCGGGACGAGCAGTACTTC
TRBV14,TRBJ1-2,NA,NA,CASSHRPGYGYTF,TGTGCCAGCAGCCACAGGCCCGGCTATGGCTACACCTTC
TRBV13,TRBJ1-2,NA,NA,CASSSTELGYTF,TGTGCCAGCAGCTCGACAGAACTTGGCTACACCTTC
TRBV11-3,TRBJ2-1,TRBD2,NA,CASSSGGLYNEQFF,TGTGCCAGCAGCTCGGGGGGGCTCTACAATGAGCAGTTCTTC
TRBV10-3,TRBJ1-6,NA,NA,CAISAGVENSPLHF,TGTGCCATCAGTGCGGGAGTCGAAAATTCACCCCTCCACTTT
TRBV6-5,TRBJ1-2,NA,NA,CASSQTGRYGYTF,TGTGCCAGCAGCCAGACAGGTCGATATGGCTACACCTTC
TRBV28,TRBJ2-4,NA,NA,CASSSIGQSQVKNIQYF,TGTGCCAGCAGTTCGATAGGACAGTCCCAAGTCAAAAACATTCAGTACTTC
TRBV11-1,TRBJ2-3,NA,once,CASGGRVSNLDTQYF,TGTGCCAGCGGGGGAAGGGTCTCGAACTTAGATACGCAGTATTTT
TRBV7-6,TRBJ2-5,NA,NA,CASSLVGETQYF,TGTGCCAGCAGCTTAGTTGGAGAGACCCAGTACTTC
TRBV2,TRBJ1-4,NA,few,CASSGQALYEKLFF,TGTGCCAGCAGTGGACAGGCCCTCTACGAAAAACTGTTTTTT
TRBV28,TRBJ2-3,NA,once,CASSFGYRQATSTDTQYF,TGTGCCAGCAGTTTCGGCTACCGACAGGCGACTAGCACAGATACGCAGTATTTT
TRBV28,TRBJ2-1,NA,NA,CASSLSGEQFF,TGTGCCAGCAGTTTATCCGGTGAGCAGTTCTTC
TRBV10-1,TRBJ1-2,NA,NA,CASSATGPYGYTF,TGCGCCAGCAGCGCGACCGGCCCATATGGCTACACCTTC
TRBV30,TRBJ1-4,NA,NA,CAWSVAWVTNEKLFF,TGTGCCTGGAGTGTAGCGTGGGTAACTAATGAAAAACTGTTTTTT
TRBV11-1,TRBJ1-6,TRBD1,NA,CASSLLRTGWNSPLHF,TGTGCCAGCAGCTTACTCCGGACAGGGTGGAATTCACCCCTCCACTTT
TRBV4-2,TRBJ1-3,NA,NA,CASSQDAQASSGNTIYF,TGTGCTAGCAGCCAAGATGCACAGGCCAGCTCTGGAAACACCATATATTTT
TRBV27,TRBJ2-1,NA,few,CASSLSNGLPEQFF,TGTGCCAGCAGTTTATCGAACGGGCTCCCTGAGCAGTTCTTC
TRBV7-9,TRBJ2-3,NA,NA,CASSLGWGGGPDTQYF,TGTGCCAGCAGCTTAGGATGGGGCGGGGGCCCAGATACGCAGTATTTT
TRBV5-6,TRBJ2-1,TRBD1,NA,CASSLAILTGTGRYEQFF,TGTGCCAGCAGCTTGGCCATACTAACCGGGACAGGGCGGTATGAGCAGTTCTTC
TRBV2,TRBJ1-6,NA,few,CASSERGRDSPLHF,TGTGCCAGCAGTGAAAGAGGCAGAGATTCACCCCTCCACTTT
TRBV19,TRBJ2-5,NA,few,CASSTGTLQETQYF,TGTGCCAGTAGTACGGGGACACTACAAGAGACCCAGTACTTC
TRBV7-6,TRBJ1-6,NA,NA,CASSEEGSSPLHF,TGTGCCAGCAGCGAAGAGGGCTCTTCACCCCTCCACTTT